A single sample gave rise to the 28 T cell receptor beta chains below, sequenced in a study of blood T cell repertoires in COVID-19. Using immunoSEQ multiplex PCR, the repertoire was profiled, and TCRdb retains in-frame clones only, with some absent. Found here are 400,000 to 550,000 clones, roughly 85% of them singletons; the top ten hold almost 2%. Specimen: PBMCs or T cells enriched from blood (not recorded which). The receptor set was obtained from a young woman with acute COVID-19.

This rearrangement joins TRBV18 to TRBJ2-5; D gene unclear. Looked up from germline, CDR1 is KGHSH and CDR2 is LQKENI. Trimming took off 3 bases at V and 0 bases at J, with 17 bases between the two ends. The CDR3 is made up of 17 amino acids. The chain's CDR3 is CASSPTANNRHQETQYF. CDR3 in DNA: TGTGCCAGCTCACCGACTGCGAACAATCGGCACCAAGAGACCCAGTACTTC.

J is TRBJ2-1 and V is TRBV28, with 7 bases matching TRBD2. This CDR3 region has 15 residues. CDR1 MDHEN and CDR2 SYDVKM come from the germline V gene. V lost 8 bases, J lost 1 base, and 8 bases stayed unmatched. CDR3 residues: CASSGGSMSYNEQFF. The CDR3 coding sequence is TGTGCCAGCTCGGGGGGAAGCATGTCCTACAATGAGCAGTTCTTC.

The chain joins TRBV7-2 to TRBJ2-7, with TRBD2 identical over 15 bases. J lost 1 base, V lost 3 bases, and 4 bases had no gene match. The CDR3 loop spans 17 amino acids. In germline, CDR1 is SGHTA, CDR2 FQGNSA. The CDR3 DNA reads TGTGCCAGCAGCTTGGGACTAGCGGGGGGCCCTTCCTACGAGCAGTACTTC. Its protein is CASSLGLAGGPSYEQYF.

This rearrangement joins TRBV5-1 to TRBJ2-5; TRBD2 agrees at 7 bases. CDR3 size: 16 residues. CDR1 SGHRS and CDR2 YFSETQ come from the germline V gene. V lost 0 bases and J lost 1; bases outside the gene matches: 6. The CDR3 DNA follows: TGCGCCAGCAGCTTGGAGGCTAGCGGAGTCCAAGAGACCCAGTACTTC. Translated, it gives CASSLEASGVQETQYF.

This clone was seen more than once but under ten times. V usage is TRBV7-9 and J usage is TRBJ1-2, with 7 nucleotides matching TRBD1. CDR3 size: 16 residues. CDR1 is SEHNR, CDR2 FQNEAQ, per germline (reference sequence). V lost 5 bases to trimming and J lost 2 bases; unmatched junction nucleotides: 11. The CDR3 DNA is TGTGCCAGCAGCCCCATCAGACAGGGCCTCAACTATGGCTACACCTTC. Its translation is CASSPIRQGLNYGYTF.

The genes are TRBV18 and TRBJ1-2; TRBD1 aligns across 11 bases. The CDR3 loop spans 20 amino acids. V shed 2 bases, J shed 3 bases, and the junction held 17 bases outside the gene matches. Germline V gene sequence: CDR1 KGHSH, CDR2 LQKENI. The CDR3 sequence: CASSPRRIGQGAPGDYGYTF. The CDR3 bases are TGTGCCAGCTCACCAAGGAGGATAGGACAGGGGGCTCCTGGGGACTATGGCTACACCTTC.

CDR3 nucleotide sequence: TGCAGTGCTGGGGAGTCCCCTGAGCAGTTCTTC. Its translation is CSAGESPEQFF. The rearrangement joins TRBV20-1 to TRBJ2-1; tentative D call: TRBD2 (5 bases). Per germline, CDR1 DFQATT and CDR2 SNEGSKA (reference sequence). Between the trimmed V and J ends, which lost 5 bases and 9 bases, there was a span of 11 bases. The CDR3 sequence is 11 residues long.

The rearrangement joins TRBV7-9 to TRBJ2-7, with 13 bases fitting TRBD2. The CDR3 sequence is 15 residues long. CDR1 and CDR2 (germline): SEHNR, FQNEAQ (reference sequence). V shed 5 bases, J shed 2 bases, and the junction held 3 bases outside the gene matches. CDR3 in amino acids: CASSVGTSGTYEQYF. The CDR3 DNA sequence: TGTGCCAGCAGCGTCGGGACTAGCGGGACCTACGAGCAGTACTTC.

This clone was seen a handful of times. J is TRBJ1-1 and V is TRBV10-1, with D possibly matching TRBD1 (6 bases). The germline V and J ends were trimmed by 2 bases and 5 bases, with 9 bases remaining between them. The CDR3 has 13 amino acids. Germline loops: CDR1 WNHNN, CDR2 SYGVQD (reference sequence). The CDR3 sequence is CASSEGGRTEAFF. The CDR3 region has the DNA TGCGCCAGCAGTGAGGGGGGCCGTACTGAAGCTTTCTTT.

This chain uses TRBV10-3 with TRBJ1-5; D remains ambiguous. Per germline, CDR1 ENHRY and CDR2 SYGVKD. V lost 0 bases and J lost 6, with 9 bases in between. The CDR3 consists of 14 residues. CDR3 sequence: CAISESLSGQPQHF. Here the CDR3 DNA reads TGTGCCATCAGTGAGTCGTTGTCCGGTCAGCCCCAGCATTTT.

V and J are TRBV15 and TRBJ2-7; a weak D match, TRBD1 (6 bases). The CDR3 is 13 amino acids. Deletions cut 3 bases from V and 2 bases from J, with 8 bases between. CDR1 LNHNV and CDR2 YYDKDF come from the germline V gene (reference sequence). The CDR3 reads CATSRGAPYEQYF. The CDR3 bases are TGTGCCACCAGCAGGGGGGCCCCCTACGAGCAGTACTTC.

The chain uses TRBV12-3 or TRBV12-4 and TRBJ1-2; D is unclear. V was trimmed by 1 base and J by 7 bases, leaving 7 bases between them. The CDR3 has 12 residues. CDR3 sequence (DNA): TGTGCCAGCAGTTTAGTTCGGGGTGGCTACACCTTC. Its protein product is CASSLVRGGYTF.

The chain employs TRBV18 and TRBJ1-4; 7 bases align to TRBD1. With V trimmed by 3 bases and J by 0 bases, 1 base remained unmatched. The CDR3 has 15 amino acids. Looked up from germline, CDR1 is KGHSH and CDR2 is LQKENI. Here the CDR3 reads CASSPGTATNEKLFF. DNA of the CDR3: TGTGCCAGCTCACCCGGGACAGCAACTAATGAAAAACTGTTTTTT.

The CDR3 protein is CASVGTGGNEQYF. For the CDR3, the DNA is TGTGCCAGCGTCGGGACAGGGGGTAACGAGCAGTACTTC. The rearrangement uses TRBV7-9 and TRBJ2-7, with 11 bases lining up with TRBD1. Germline loops: CDR1 SEHNR, CDR2 FQNEAQ (reference sequence). Trimming at V came to 8 bases and at J to 5 bases, leaving 5 bases not matched to a gene. The CDR3 loop spans 13 amino acids.

The chain carries TRBV5-6 and TRBJ1-5; no reliable D call. The CDR3 extends over 14 amino acids. The V and J ends lost 1 base and 6 bases respectively, with 11 bases between them. The germline V gene encodes CDR1 SGHDT and CDR2 YYEEEE. CDR3 DNA sequence: TGTGCCAGCAGCTTGTTTAGTAATAGTCAGCCCCAGCATTTT. Encoded protein: CASSLFSNSQPQHF.

The chain is built from TRBV6-5 and TRBJ2-7; a weak D match, TRBD1 (6 bases). This CDR3 contains 14 residues. V dropped 5 bases and J dropped 0 bases, with 11 bases sitting between them. Per the germline V gene, CDR1 is MNHEY and CDR2 is SVGAGI. CDR3 DNA: TGTGCCAGCAGTACGAACAGGGACTCCTACGAGCAGTACTTC. Residues: CASSTNRDSYEQYF.

This chain joins TRBV29-1 and TRBJ2-4; no firm D call. The V gene's germline CDR1 is SQVTM and CDR2 ANQGSEA. The V end lost 2 bases, the J end lost 0 bases, and 11 bases lay between the germline ends. The CDR3 runs to 15 residues. In DNA, the CDR3 is TGCAGCGTTGAATTTGCCAGTGTAGCCAAAAACATTCAGTACTTC. Translation: CSVEFASVAKNIQYF.

V usage is TRBV4-2 and J usage is TRBJ2-7; D might be TRBD2 (5 bases). Between the trimmed V and J ends, which lost 4 bases and 3 bases, there was a span of 13 bases. The germline V gene has CDR1 LGHNA and CDR2 YNFKEQ. The CDR3 loop spans 14 amino acids. CDR3 loop: CASSPSGAIYEQYF. The CDR3 coding sequence is TGTGCCAGCAGCCCGAGCGGCGCCATCTACGAGCAGTACTTC.

The chain uses TRBV19 and TRBJ2-2; D remains unclear. CDR1 LNHDA and CDR2 SQIVND come from the germline V gene (reference sequence). Between the trimmed V and J ends, which lost 5 bases and 2 bases, there was a span of 9 bases. This CDR3 is built from 14 residues. The CDR3 DNA reads TGTGCCAGTAGTCTTGGTAGAAACACCGGGGAGCTGTTTTTT. Its translation: CASSLGRNTGELFF.

This clone was counted only a few times. The genes are TRBV5-6 and TRBJ2-7; TRBD1 agrees at 8 bases. CDR3 size: 13 residues. The germline CDR1 and CDR2 sequences are SGHDT and YYEEEE. Trimming took 4 bases from V and 5 from J; bases not matched to a gene: 5. This CDR3 is CASSIDRGNEQYF. In DNA, the CDR3 is TGTGCCAGCAGCATTGACAGGGGAAACGAGCAGTACTTC.

The V gene is TRBV10-2, the J gene TRBJ2-7, with TRBD1 as a possible D gene (5 bases). Germline V gene sequence: CDR1 WSHSY, CDR2 SAAADI. This CDR3 is 13 amino acids long. Trimming pared 4 bases from V and 1 base from J, leaving 8 bases between. The CDR3 loop is CASSGGTSYEQYF. Written as DNA, the CDR3 is TGCGCCAGCAGTGGGGGCACTTCCTACGAGCAGTACTTC.

A single count supports this clone. This rearrangement joins TRBV10-3 to TRBJ2-7, with a weak D call TRBD2 (5 bases). The CDR3 has 12 amino acids. Germline CDR1 is ENHRY and CDR2 is SYGVKD. V lost 4 bases and J lost 3, with 7 bases in between. This CDR3 reads CAISVEGYEQYF. In nucleotides, the CDR3 is TGTGCCATCAGTGTTGAGGGCTACGAGCAGTACTTC.

This rearrangement joins TRBV7-9 to TRBJ1-2; weak D call: TRBD1 (6 bases). Germline V gene sequence: CDR1 SEHNR, CDR2 FQNEAQ (reference sequence). This CDR3 is 13 amino acids long. V was cut by 2 bases and J by 7 bases, with 11 bases left in between. The CDR3 is CASSLSGVGGYTF. As DNA, the CDR3 is TGTGCCAGCAGCTTATCAGGGGTCGGTGGCTACACCTTC. The full variable domain, completed using reference TRBV7-9 and TRBJ1-2, is DTGVSQNPRHKITKRGQNVTFRCDPISEHNRLYWYRQTLGQGPEFLTYFQNEAQLEKSRLLSDRFSAERPKGSFSTLEIQRTEQGDSAMYLCASSLSGVGGYTFGSGTRLTVV.

This clone was seen only once. This chain uses TRBV7-9 with TRBJ1-4, with D possibly being TRBD1 (6 bases). The CDR3 loop spans 12 amino acids. In germline, CDR1 is SEHNR, CDR2 FQNEAQ (reference sequence). V was cut by 0 bases and J by 10 bases, with 6 bases left in between. The CDR3 bases are TGTGCCAGCAGCTTAGCGGACAGAAAACTGTTTTTT. Amino acids: CASSLADRKLFF.

V is TRBV27 and J is TRBJ2-1; D uncertain. V was trimmed by 1 base and J by 7 bases, leaving 8 bases between them. The CDR3 is made up of 13 amino acids. CDR1 and CDR2 from the germline V gene are MNHEY and SMNVEV (reference sequence). Written as DNA, the CDR3 is TGTGCCAGCAGTTTATACAGTTTAAATGAGCAGTTCTTC. Protein: CASSLYSLNEQFF.

The chain carries TRBV5-4 and TRBJ1-2; no clear D. Deletions cut 2 bases from V and 3 bases from J, with 8 bases between. The germline CDR1 and CDR2 sequences are SGHNT and YYREEE (reference sequence). This CDR3 spans 13 amino acids. CDR3 in DNA: TGTGCCAGCAGCTTTCTGCGGGACTATGGCTACACCTTC. It is translated as CASSFLRDYGYTF.

The rearrangement joins TRBV27 to TRBJ2-5, with D perhaps matching TRBD2 (6 bases). Germline V gene lookup returns CDR1 MNHEY and CDR2 SMNVEV (reference sequence). The V end was cut by 4 bases, the J end by 6 bases, with 15 bases between. The CDR3 extends over 14 amino acids. The DNA of the CDR3 is TGTGCCAGCAGTTCGTGGGACTCGACCCAGACCCAGTACTTC. Its protein product is CASSSWDSTQTQYF.

This sequence joins TRBV19 and TRBJ2-1; D possibly corresponds to TRBD1 (6 bases). Germline loops: CDR1 LNHDA, CDR2 SQIVND (reference sequence). CDR3 length: 16 amino acids. The ends were cut back, 2 bases at V and 2 bases at J, with 13 bases in the middle. The CDR3 reads CASSIRPGVAYNEQFF. The DNA for the CDR3 is TGTGCCAGTAGTATAAGGCCAGGGGTTGCCTACAATGAGCAGTTCTTC.